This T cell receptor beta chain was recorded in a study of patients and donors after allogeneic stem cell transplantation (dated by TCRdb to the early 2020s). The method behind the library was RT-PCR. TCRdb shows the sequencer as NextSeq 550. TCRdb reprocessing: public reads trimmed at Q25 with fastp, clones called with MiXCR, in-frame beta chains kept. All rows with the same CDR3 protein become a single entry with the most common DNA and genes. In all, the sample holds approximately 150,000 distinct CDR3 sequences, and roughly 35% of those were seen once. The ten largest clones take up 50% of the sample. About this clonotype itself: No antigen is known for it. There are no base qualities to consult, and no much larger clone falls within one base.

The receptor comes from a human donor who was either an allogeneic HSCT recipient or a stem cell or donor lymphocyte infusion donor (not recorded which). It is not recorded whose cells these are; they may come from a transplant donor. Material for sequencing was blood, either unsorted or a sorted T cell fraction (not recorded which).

The DNA sequence reads TGTGCCAGCAGCTTGAGAGATACGGGGGACCTCTCCTACGAGCAGTACTTC. Its coded protein is CASSLRDTGDLSYEQYF. The chain couples TRBV5-5 to TRBJ2-7; the D gene is perhaps TRBD2, from 6 matching bases. Its CDR3 holds 17 amino acids, cysteine through phenylalanine. The CDR3 DNA has 51 bases and is translated from base 1. The trim is 1 base for V and 0 bases for J, with a gap of 17 bases between the germline ends. The germline V gene (reference sequence) provides CDR1 SGHKS and CDR2 YYEKEE.